The T cell receptor beta chain described here comes from a study of control samples from healthy donors and cancer patients. This table comes from immunoSEQ multiplex PCR, and its TCRdb copy is limited to in-frame clones, with some not included. The repertoire includes 150,000 to 200,000 clones, approximately 86% of them detected once, and about 1.7% sits in the top ten. This receptor was identified in a man aged 18 to 35 in good health. Sequencing used blood.

In DNA form, the CDR3 reads TGTGCCAGCAGTCACAGGCAGCTGTTATCCCTCCACTTT. Its translation is CASSHRQLLSLHF. The rearrangement links TRBV2 to TRBJ1-6, with a tentative D call TRBD1 (5 bases). Germline CDR1 is SNHLY and CDR2 is FYNNEI. This CDR3 is 13 amino acids long. V was trimmed by 5 bases and J by 14 bases, leaving 16 bases between them.